Each of the 3 T cell receptor beta chains below was sequenced from the same sample in a study of technical replicates of blood from a handful of donors. Using immunoSEQ multiplex PCR, the repertoire was profiled, and TCRdb retains in-frame clones only, with some absent. This sample has 80,000 to 100,000 clones, with approximately 95% found just once. The sequenced sample was T cells isolated from PBMCs. Receptors originate from a human donor in good health.

The genes are TRBV6-1 and TRBJ1-5; D is ambiguous. V gave up 4 bases and J gave up 4 bases, with 20 bases separating them. CDR1 and CDR2 (germline): MNHNS, SASEGT. The CDR3 covers 17 residues. DNA of the CDR3: TGTGCCAGCAGTGGAACTTCGCCCAGGATTGGGAATCAGCCCCAGCATTTT. The encoded protein is CASSGTSPRIGNQPQHF.

The V call is TRBV18, the J call TRBJ1-2; no definite D call. CDR3 length: 15 residues. V was clipped by 3 bases and J by 3 bases, with 14 bases between them. In germline, CDR1 is KGHSH, CDR2 LQKENI. CDR3 sequence reads: CASSPVVSPDYGYTF. The CDR3, as DNA: TGTGCCAGCTCACCCGTTGTTTCCCCGGACTATGGCTACACCTTC.

This chain joins TRBV5-1 and TRBJ2-3; tentatively, D is TRBD2 (7 bases). Germline V gene data show CDR1 as SGHRS and CDR2 as YFSETQ. V lost 6 bases and J 4 bases, leaving 15 bases between the germline ends. This CDR3 contains 14 residues. Written as DNA, the CDR3 is TGCGCCAGCAAGGGGGGGATTAGCTCAGATACGCAGTATTTT. The encoded protein is CASKGGISSDTQYF.